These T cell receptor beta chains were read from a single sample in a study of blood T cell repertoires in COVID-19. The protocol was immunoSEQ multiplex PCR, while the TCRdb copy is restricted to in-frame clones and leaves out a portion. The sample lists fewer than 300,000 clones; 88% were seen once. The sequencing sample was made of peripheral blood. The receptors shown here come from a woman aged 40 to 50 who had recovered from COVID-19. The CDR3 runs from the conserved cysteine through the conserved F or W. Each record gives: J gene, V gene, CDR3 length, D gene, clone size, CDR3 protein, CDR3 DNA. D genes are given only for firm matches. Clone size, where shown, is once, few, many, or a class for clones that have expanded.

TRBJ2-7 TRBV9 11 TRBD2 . CASRAGGEQYF TGCGCCAGCCGCGCGGGGGGGGAGCAGTACTTC
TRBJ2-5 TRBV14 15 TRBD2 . CASSQDASGRRTQYF TGTGCCAGCAGCCAGGACGCTAGCGGGAGGAGGACCCAGTACTTC
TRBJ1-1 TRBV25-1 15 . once CASSVAGSPRFGAFF TGTGCCAGCAGTGTCGCAGGTTCACCCCGTTTCGGAGCTTTCTTT
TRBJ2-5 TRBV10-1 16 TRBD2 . CASSETRLAGRGTQYF TGCGCCAGCAGTGAGACCCGACTAGCGGGGAGGGGGACCCAGTACTTC
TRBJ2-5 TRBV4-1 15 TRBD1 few CASSQGDRDQETQYF TGCGCCAGCAGCCAAGGGGACAGGGATCAAGAGACCCAGTACTTC
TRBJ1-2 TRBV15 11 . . CATSRAGGYTF TGTGCCACCAGCAGAGCGGGGGGCTACACCTTC
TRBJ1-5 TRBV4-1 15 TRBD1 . CASSQDPGGDQPQHF TGCGCCAGCAGCCAAGATCCAGGGGGCGATCAGCCCCAGCATTTT
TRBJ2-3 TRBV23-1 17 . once CASSTPQQGQDADTQYF TGCGCCAGCAGTACCCCCCAGCAGGGCCAGGACGCAGATACGCAGTATTTT
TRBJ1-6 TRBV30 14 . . CAWRAGPSNSPLHF TGTGCCTGGAGGGCGGGACCGTCAAATTCACCCCTCCACTTT
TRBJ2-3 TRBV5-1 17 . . CASSSPSGVPVVDTQYF TGCGCCAGCAGCTCCCCCTCGGGGGTCCCTGTTGTGGATACGCAGTATTTT
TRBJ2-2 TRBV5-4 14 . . CASSLAVVPGELFF TGTGCCAGCAGCTTGGCGGTGGTCCCCGGGGAGCTGTTTTTT
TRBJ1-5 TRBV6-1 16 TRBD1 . CASSADRPTSNQPQHF TGTGCCAGCAGTGCGGACAGGCCTACCAGCAATCAGCCCCAGCATTTT
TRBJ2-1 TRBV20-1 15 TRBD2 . CSASGETSGRNEQFF TGCAGTGCTAGTGGGGAGACTAGCGGGAGGAATGAGCAGTTCTTC
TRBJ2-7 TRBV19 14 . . CASSRQRSSYEQYF TGTGCCAGTAGCCGACAGCGAAGCTCCTACGAGCAGTACTTC
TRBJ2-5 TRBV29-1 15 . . CSVHPRAEGRETQYF TGCAGCGTTCACCCCCGGGCGGAGGGGCGAGAGACCCAGTACTTC
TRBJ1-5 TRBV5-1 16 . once CASSLQGPYSNQPQHF TGCGCCAGCAGCTTGCAGGGCCCGTATAGCAATCAGCCCCAGCATTTT
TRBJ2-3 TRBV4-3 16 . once CASSQGPGTLRDTQYF TGCGCCAGCAGCCAAGGCCCCGGGACACTGCGGGATACGCAGTATTTT
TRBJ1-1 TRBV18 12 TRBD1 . CASSHRDREAFF TGTGCCAGCTCACACCGGGACAGGGAAGCTTTCTTT
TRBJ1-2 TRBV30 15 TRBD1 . CAWSVPGQGNYGYTF TGTGCCTGGAGTGTACCCGGACAGGGGAACTATGGCTACACCTTC
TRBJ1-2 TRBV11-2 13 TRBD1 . CASSQTGQGGYTF TGTGCCAGCAGCCAAACGGGACAGGGCGGCTACACCTTC
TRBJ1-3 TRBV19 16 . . CASSTSPGDPGNTIYF TGTGCCAGTAGTACCTCACCAGGGGACCCTGGAAACACCATATATTTT
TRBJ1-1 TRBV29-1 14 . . CSVGKGRSATEAFF TGCAGCGTTGGAAAAGGGAGGTCGGCCACTGAAGCTTTCTTT
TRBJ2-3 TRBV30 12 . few CAWSVGRDTQYF TGTGCCTGGAGTGTGGGGCGAGATACGCAGTATTTT
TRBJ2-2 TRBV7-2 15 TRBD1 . CASSLVWTGGGKLFF TGTGCCAGCAGCTTAGTTTGGACAGGTGGAGGCAAGCTGTTTTTT
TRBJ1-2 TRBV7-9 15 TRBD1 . CASSFSLQGAAGYTF TGTGCCAGCAGCTTTTCACTACAGGGGGCGGCTGGCTACACCTTC
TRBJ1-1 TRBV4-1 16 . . CASSRWGVPMNTEAFF TGCGCCAGCAGCCGTTGGGGGGTTCCTATGAACACTGAAGCTTTCTTT
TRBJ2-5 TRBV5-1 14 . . CASSLWAGSETQYF TGCGCCAGCAGCTTGTGGGCGGGATCGGAGACCCAGTACTTC
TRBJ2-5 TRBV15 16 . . CATSLATGWEKETQYF TGTGCCACCAGCCTTGCTACGGGGTGGGAAAAAGAGACCCAGTACTTC
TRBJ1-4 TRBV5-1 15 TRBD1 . CASSQGQGAREKLFF TGCGCCAGCAGCCAGGGACAGGGGGCGCGTGAAAAACTGTTTTTT